One and the same sample provided the 4 T cell receptor beta chains below, sequenced in a study of memory CD4+ T cells and cytomegalovirus serostatus. Profiled with immunoSEQ multiplex PCR; TCRdb holds only in-frame clones, not every one. The sample lists approximately 50,000 clones; 60% to 75% were seen once. Single viable CD3+CD4+CD8-CD45RO+ cells were sorted as the memory CD4+ T cells. Sequencing used memory CD4+ T cells from blood. These receptors were taken from an adult in good health and CMV-seropositive.

The gene calls are TRBV9 and TRBJ2-7; the match to TRBD1 covers 9 bases. The V gene's germline CDR1 is SGDLS and CDR2 YYNGEE. CDR3 size: 14 residues. V was clipped by 4 bases and J by 5 bases; unmatched bases: 7. CDR3 coding DNA: TGTGCCAGCAGCTCGGACAGGGGTTACGACGAGCAGTACTTC. Amino acid sequence: CASSSDRGYDEQYF.

The J gene is TRBJ2-3, the V gene TRBV7-2; TRBD1 is a possible D gene (6 bases). V was pared by 4 bases and J by 13 bases, with 15 bases between. The CDR3 is 12 amino acids. CDR1 and CDR2 (germline): SGHTA, FQGNSA. The CDR3 protein is CASSSYRAQEYF. Written as DNA, the CDR3 is TGTGCCAGCAGCTCTTACAGGGCCCAGGAGTATTTT. Together with reference TRBV7-2 and TRBJ2-3, the CDR3 gives the full variable domain: GAGVSQSPSNKVTEKGKDVELRCDPISGHTALYWYRQSLGQGLEFLIYFQGNSAPDKSGLPSDRFSAERTGGSVSTLTIQRTQQEDSAVYLCASSSYRAQEYFGPGTRLTVL.

The rearrangement links TRBV7-7 to TRBJ2-7; D possibly corresponds to TRBD1 (5 bases). V lost 2 bases and J 5 bases, leaving 13 bases between the germline ends. CDR1 is SSHAT, CDR2 FNYEAQ, per germline (reference sequence). CDR3 size: 14 residues. CDR3 in DNA: TGTGCCAGCAGCTTAAATCAGGGCAGCGACGAGCAGTACTTC. As protein: CASSLNQGSDEQYF.

The genes are TRBV29-1 and TRBJ1-2; TRBD1 might be the D (5 bases). Germline CDR1 is SQVTM and CDR2 is ANQGSEA. Trimming stripped 6 bases from V and 5 bases from J, with 13 bases between. The CDR3 loop spans 12 amino acids. CDR3 region: CSVADRYYGYTF. DNA for the CDR3: TGCAGCGTCGCCGACAGATATTATGGCTACACCTTC.